The text below deals with one T cell receptor (beta chain). Antigen unknown. The same CDR3 also results from other DNA sequences found in this sample. The data stem from a study of shared clonotypes between healthy human individuals. Points from the study as a whole: Naive subsets typically showed greater estimated richness than memory subsets. A reduction in generation probabilities was seen for non-shared clonotypes relative to those shared by all four donors.

The CDR3 totals 15 residues. CDR1 and CDR2 (germline): SGHRS, YFSETQ. The junction had 3 bases not matched to a gene; V was cut back by 4 bases and J by 4 bases. Sequencing used immunoSEQ multiplex PCR; TCRdb keeps in-frame clones, though not all of them. The sample includes some 2,000,000 clones, roughly 94% seen only once; the top ten take 0.1% to 0.15%. Specimen: naive CD4+ T cells sorted from blood. As to subset: CD45RA+ positively selected. The genes are TRBV5-1 and TRBJ2-2; 11 bases line up with TRBD1. The receptor's source is a man younger than 35 in good health. CDR3 loop: CASSPGTGGTGELFF. The CDR3 nucleotides read TGCGCCAGCAGCCCTGGGACAGGGGGCACCGGGGAGCTGTTTTTT.